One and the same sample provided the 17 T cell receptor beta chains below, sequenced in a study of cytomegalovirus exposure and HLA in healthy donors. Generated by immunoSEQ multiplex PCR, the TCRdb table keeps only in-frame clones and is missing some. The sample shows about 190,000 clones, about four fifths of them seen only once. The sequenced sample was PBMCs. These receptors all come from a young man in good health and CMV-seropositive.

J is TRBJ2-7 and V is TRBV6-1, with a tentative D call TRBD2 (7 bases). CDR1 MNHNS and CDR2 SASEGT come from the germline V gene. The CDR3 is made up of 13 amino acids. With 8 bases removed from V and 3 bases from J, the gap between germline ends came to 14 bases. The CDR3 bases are TGTGCCAGCCGCGGGGGAGGGGGCTACGAGCAGTACTTC. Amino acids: CASRGGGGYEQYF.

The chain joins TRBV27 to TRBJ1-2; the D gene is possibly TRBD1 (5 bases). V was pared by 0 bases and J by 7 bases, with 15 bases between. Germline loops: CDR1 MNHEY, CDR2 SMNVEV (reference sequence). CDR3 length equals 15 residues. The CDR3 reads CASSLSGGGMTGYTF. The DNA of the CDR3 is TGTGCCAGCAGTTTATCGGGGGGGGGTATGACTGGCTACACCTTC.

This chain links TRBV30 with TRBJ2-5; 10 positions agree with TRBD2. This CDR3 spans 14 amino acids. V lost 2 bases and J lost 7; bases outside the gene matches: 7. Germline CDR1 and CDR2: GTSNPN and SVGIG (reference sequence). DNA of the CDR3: TGTGCCTGGAGTCCTAGCGGGAGCTTGGGGACCCAGTACTTC. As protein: CAWSPSGSLGTQYF. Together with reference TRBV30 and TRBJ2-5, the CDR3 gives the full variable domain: SQTIHQWPATLVQPVGSPLSLECTVEGTSNPNLYWYRQAAGRGLQLLFYSVGIGQISSEVPQNLSASRPQDRQFILSSKKLLLSDSGFYLCAWSPSGSLGTQYFGPGTRLLVL.

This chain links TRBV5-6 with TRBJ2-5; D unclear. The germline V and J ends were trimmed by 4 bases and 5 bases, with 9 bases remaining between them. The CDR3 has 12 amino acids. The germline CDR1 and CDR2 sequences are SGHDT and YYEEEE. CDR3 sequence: CASSTLRETQYF. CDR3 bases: TGTGCCAGCAGCACACTACGGGAGACCCAGTACTTC.

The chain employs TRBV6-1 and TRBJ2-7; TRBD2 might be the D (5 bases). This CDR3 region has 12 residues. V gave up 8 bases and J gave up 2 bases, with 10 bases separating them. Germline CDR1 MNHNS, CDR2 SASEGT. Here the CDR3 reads CASRGSPYEQYF. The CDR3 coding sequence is TGTGCCAGCCGGGGATCTCCCTACGAGCAGTACTTC.

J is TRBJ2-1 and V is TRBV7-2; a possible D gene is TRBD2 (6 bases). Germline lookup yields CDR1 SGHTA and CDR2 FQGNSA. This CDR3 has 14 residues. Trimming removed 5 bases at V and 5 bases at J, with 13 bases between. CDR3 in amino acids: CASSPGTGHNEQFF. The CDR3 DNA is TGTGCCAGCAGCCCCGGGACTGGCCACAATGAGCAGTTCTTC.

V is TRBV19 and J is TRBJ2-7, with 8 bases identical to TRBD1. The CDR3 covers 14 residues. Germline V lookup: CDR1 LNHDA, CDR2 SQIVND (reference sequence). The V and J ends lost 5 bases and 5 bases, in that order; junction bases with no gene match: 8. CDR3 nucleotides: TGTGCCAGTAGTGCGCGACAGGGGAGAGACGAGCAGTACTTC. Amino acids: CASSARQGRDEQYF.

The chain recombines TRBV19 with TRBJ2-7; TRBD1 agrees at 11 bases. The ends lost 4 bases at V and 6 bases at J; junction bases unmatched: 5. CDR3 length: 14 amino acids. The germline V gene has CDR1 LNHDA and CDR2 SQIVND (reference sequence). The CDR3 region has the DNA TGTGCCAGTAGTAACGGACAGGGGGCCTTCGAGCAGTACTTC. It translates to CASSNGQGAFEQYF.

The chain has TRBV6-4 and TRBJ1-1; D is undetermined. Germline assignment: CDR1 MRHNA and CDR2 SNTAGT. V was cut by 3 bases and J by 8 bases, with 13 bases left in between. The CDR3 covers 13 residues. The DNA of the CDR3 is TGTGCCAGCAGTGAAGATGATAGCGAGGAAGCTTTCTTT. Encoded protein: CASSEDDSEEAFF.

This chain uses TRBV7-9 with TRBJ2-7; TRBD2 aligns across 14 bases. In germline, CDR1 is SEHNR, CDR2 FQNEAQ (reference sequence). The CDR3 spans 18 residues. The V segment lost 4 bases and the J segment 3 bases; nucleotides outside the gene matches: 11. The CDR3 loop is CASSSPGTSGSVIYEQYF. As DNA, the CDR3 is TGTGCCAGCAGCTCACCCGGGACTAGCGGGAGCGTGATCTACGAGCAGTACTTC.

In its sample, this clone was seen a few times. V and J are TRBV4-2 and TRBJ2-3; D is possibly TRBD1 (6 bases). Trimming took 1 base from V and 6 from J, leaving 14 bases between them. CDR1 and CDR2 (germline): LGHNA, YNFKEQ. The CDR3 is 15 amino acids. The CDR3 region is CASSQAGAPEDTQYF. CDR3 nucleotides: TGTGCCAGCAGCCAAGCAGGGGCACCAGAGGATACGCAGTATTTT.

CDR3 in amino acids: CASSSGGARGYTF. CDR3 nucleotides: TGTGCCAGCAGCTCAGGCGGGGCGCGGGGCTACACCTTC. The V and J genes are TRBV11-2 and TRBJ1-2, with a possible D match to TRBD1 (5 bases). The CDR3 loop spans 13 amino acids. V shed 4 bases and J shed 8 bases, with 14 bases lying between them. Germline CDR1 SGHAT, CDR2 FQNNGV.

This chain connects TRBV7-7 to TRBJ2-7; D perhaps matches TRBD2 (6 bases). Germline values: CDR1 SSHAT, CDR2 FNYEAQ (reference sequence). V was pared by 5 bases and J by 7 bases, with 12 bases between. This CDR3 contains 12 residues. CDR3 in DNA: TGTGCCAGCAGCCGTAACGGAGGGGAGCAGTACTTC. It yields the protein CASSRNGGEQYF.

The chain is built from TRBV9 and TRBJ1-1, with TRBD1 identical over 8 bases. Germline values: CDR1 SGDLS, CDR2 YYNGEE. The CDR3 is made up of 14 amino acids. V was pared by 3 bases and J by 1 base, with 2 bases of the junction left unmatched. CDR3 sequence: CASSGQGPNTEAFF. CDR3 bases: TGTGCCAGCAGCGGACAGGGGCCGAACACTGAAGCTTTCTTT.

CDR3 amino acids: CASSEGQVTYNEQFF. Written as DNA, the CDR3 is TGTGCCAGCAGCGAGGGACAGGTGACCTACAATGAGCAGTTCTTC. The V gene is TRBV9, the J gene TRBJ2-1; 8 nucleotides align to TRBD1. Germline V gives CDR1 SGDLS, CDR2 YYNGEE. The V and J ends lost 3 bases and 2 bases, in that order; junction bases with no gene match: 4. The CDR3 is made up of 15 amino acids. Full variable domain (outside the CDR3, taken from reference TRBV9 and TRBJ2-1): DSGVTQTPKHLITATGQRVTLRCSPRSGDLSVYWYQQSLDQGLQFLIQYYNGEERAKGNILERFSAQQFPDLHSELNLSSLELGDSALYFCASSEGQVTYNEQFFGPGTRLTVL.

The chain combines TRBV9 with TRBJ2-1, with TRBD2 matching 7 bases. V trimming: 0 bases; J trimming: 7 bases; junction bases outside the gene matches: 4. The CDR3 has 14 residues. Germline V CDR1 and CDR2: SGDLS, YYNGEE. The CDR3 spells CASSVAREGNEQFF. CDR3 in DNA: TGTGCCAGCAGCGTAGCCAGGGAGGGAAATGAGCAGTTCTTC.

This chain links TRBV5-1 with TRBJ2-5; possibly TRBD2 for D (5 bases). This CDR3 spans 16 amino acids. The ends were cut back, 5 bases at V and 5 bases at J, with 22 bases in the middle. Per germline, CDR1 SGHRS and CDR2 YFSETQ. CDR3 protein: CASSPFGLVAGETQYF. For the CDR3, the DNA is TGCGCCAGCAGTCCATTTGGGTTGGTGGCGGGCGAGACCCAGTACTTC.